One sample yielded the 2 T cell receptor beta chains listed below, sequenced in a study of T cell responses to AZD1222 COVID-19 vaccine. The repertoire was sequenced with immunoSEQ multiplex PCR; TCRdb's copy has only in-frame clones and lacks some. The sample shows about 88,000 clones, 85% to 90% of them seen only once. Sequencing was performed on peripheral blood, taken 28 days after the second AZD1222 dose. The receptor source for this set is an adult who received the AZD1222 COVID-19 vaccine.

The chain combines TRBV7-6 with TRBJ2-1, with 7 positions matching TRBD2. Unmatched junction bases numbered 6, after V lost 1 base and J lost 3 bases. The CDR3 contains 16 residues. Germline V gene lookup returns CDR1 SGHVS and CDR2 FNYEAQ. For the CDR3, the DNA is TGTGCCAGCAGCTTAGTTGCTAGCGGACTCTACAATGAGCAGTTCTTC. Translation gives CASSLVASGLYNEQFF. Based on the CDR3 plus reference TRBV7-6 and TRBJ2-1, the full variable domain is GAGVSQSPRYKVTKRGQDVALRCDPISGHVSLYWYRQALGQGPEFLTYFNYEAQQDKSGLPNDRFSAERPEGSISTLTIQRTEQRDSAMYRCASSLVASGLYNEQFFGPGTRLTVL.

V gene TRBV7-8 combines with J gene TRBJ1-6, with a possible D match to TRBD1 (6 bases). Germline CDR1 is SGHVS and CDR2 is FQNEAQ. The CDR3 is 16 residues long. V lost 7 bases, J lost 6 bases, and 19 bases lay in between. CDR3 bases: TGTGCCAGCAACCCTAGGGGGGCGGCATTTAATTCACCCCTCCACTTT. Encoded protein: CASNPRGAAFNSPLHF.